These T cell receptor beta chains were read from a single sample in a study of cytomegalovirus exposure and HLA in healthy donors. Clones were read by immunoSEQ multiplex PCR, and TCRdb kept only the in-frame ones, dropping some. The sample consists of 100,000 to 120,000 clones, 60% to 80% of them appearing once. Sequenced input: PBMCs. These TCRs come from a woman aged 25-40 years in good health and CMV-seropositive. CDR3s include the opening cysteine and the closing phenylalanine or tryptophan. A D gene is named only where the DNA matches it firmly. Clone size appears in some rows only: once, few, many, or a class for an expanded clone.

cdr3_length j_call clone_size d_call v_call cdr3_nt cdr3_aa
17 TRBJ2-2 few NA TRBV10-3 TGTGCCATCAGTAAGGACAGTGACTGGACGAACACCGGGGAGCTGTTTTTT CAISKDSDWTNTGELFF
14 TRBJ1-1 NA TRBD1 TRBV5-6 TGTGCCAGCAGCTTAACAGGGGTAAGAACTGAAGCTTTCTTT CASSLTGVRTEAFF
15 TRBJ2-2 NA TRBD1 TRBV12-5 TGTGCTAGTGGTCCCCGGGACAGGGTGGGTAGGGAGCTGTTTTTT CASGPRDRVGRELFF
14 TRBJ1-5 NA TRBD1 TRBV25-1 TGTGCCAGCAGTGAACAGGGGGCGAATCAGCCCCAGCATTTT CASSEQGANQPQHF
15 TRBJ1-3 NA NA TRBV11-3 TGTGCCAGCAGCTTAGTCCCAAATGCTGGAAACACCATATATTTT CASSLVPNAGNTIYF
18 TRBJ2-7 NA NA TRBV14 TGTGCCAGCAGCCGCGAACACCTGGGGCCATTACTCGTCTACGAGCAGTACTTC CASSREHLGPLLVYEQYF
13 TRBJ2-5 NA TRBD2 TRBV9 TGTGCCAGCAGGGGAGGGCGGGAAGAGACCCAGTACTTC CASRGGREETQYF
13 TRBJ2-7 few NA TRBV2 TGTTCCAGCAATGAGGACACGGCCTACGAGCAGTACTTC CSSNEDTAYEQYF
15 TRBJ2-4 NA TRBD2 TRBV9 TGTGCCAGCAGCGCTTGGACTAGCGGGGGGGACATTCAGTACTTC CASSAWTSGGDIQYF
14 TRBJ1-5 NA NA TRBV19 TGTGCCAGTAGTAGACGACAAGGCGATCAGCCCCAGCATTTT CASSRRQGDQPQHF
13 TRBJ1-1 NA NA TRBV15 TGTGCCACCGGTGGGGACATGAACACTGAAGCTTTCTTT CATGGDMNTEAFF
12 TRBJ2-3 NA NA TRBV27 TGTGCCAGCAAAGGAGGCACAGATACGCAGTATTTT CASKGGTDTQYF
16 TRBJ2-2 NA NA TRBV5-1 TGCGCCAGCAGCAAGGATGTACAGGGGAACACCGGGGAGCTGTTTTTT CASSKDVQGNTGELFF
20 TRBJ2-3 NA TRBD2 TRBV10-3 TGTGCCATCAGTGCCGGGACTAGCGGGAGACTGAACGGTGGCACAGATACGCAGTATTTT CAISAGTSGRLNGGTDTQYF
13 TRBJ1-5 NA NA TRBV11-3 TGTGCCAGCAGCCAGAACAGGGATCAGCCCCAGCATTTT CASSQNRDQPQHF
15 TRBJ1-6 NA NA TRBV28 TGTGCCAGCAGTTTATTAAGGGGGGGCGAGACACCCCTCCACTTT CASSLLRGGETPLHF
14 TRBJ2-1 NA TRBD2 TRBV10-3 TGTGCCATCAGTGGACTAGCGGGGGACAATGAGCAGTTCTTC CAISGLAGDNEQFF
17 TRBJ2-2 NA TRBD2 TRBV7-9 TGTGCCAGCAGCTCCGAGTTAGCGGGGGGACCCACCGGGGAGCTGTTTTTT CASSSELAGGPTGELFF
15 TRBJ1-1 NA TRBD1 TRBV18 TGTGCCAGCTCACCCTCAGGGGGCCGGGACACTGAAGCTTTCTTT CASSPSGGRDTEAFF
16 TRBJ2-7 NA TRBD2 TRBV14 TGTGCCAGCAGCTCACTAGCGGGAGGGTACTCCTACGAGCAGTACTTC CASSSLAGGYSYEQYF
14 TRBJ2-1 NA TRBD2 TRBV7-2 TGTGCCAGCAGCTTAGTAGGGGGTAGCGGGGGACAGTTCTTC CASSLVGGSGGQFF
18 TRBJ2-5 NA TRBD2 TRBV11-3 TGTGCCAGCAGCTTAGGAAGGCGGGAGGGCCCCGTTGACGAGACCCAGTACTTC CASSLGRREGPVDETQYF
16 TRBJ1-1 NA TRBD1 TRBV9 TGTGCCAGCAGCGCATGGACAGGGGGCTTGAACACTGAAGCTTTCTTT CASSAWTGGLNTEAFF
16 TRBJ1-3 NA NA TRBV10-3 TGTGCCACCCGCGACCGGACAGTGTTCTCTGGAAACACCATATATTTT CATRDRTVFSGNTIYF
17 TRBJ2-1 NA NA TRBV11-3 TGTGCCAGCAGCTTAGGAAAGGCTATAAGGAGCAACAATGAGCAGTTCTTC CASSLGKAIRSNNEQFF
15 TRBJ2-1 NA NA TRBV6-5 TGTGCCAGCAATCCTCTGGGGGGGCTGAATCATGAGCAGTTCTTC CASNPLGGLNHEQFF
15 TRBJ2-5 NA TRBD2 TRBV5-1 TGCGCCAGCAGTTATAGCGGGACGATCCAAGAGACCCAGTACTTC CASSYSGTIQETQYF
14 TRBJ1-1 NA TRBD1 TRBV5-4 TGTGCCAGCAGCGAGGACAGGTCGAACACTGAAGCTTTCTTT CASSEDRSNTEAFF
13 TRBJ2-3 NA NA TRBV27 TGTGCCAGCAGTTTCCTGGACTCAGATACGCAGTATTTT CASSFLDSDTQYF